This TCR beta chain emerged from a study of spatial heterogeneity in lung cancer. Trimming took 0 bases from V and 3 from J, leaving 13 bases between them. The germline V gene encodes CDR1 SGHDT and CDR2 YYEEEE. The CDR3 loop spans 15 amino acids. Time point given: sample taken at primary tumor resection. No cell sorting; template was whole RNA from tumor, lung tissue or PBMC. There were 75 or so donors, all of them untreated patients with early-stage non-small cell lung cancer. TCR cDNA molecules were tagged individually, and each one carried a unique molecular identifier. TCRdb called the 5' RACE reads again in MiXCR, with one record for every CDR3 protein. The sample consists of roughly 60,000 distinct CDR3 sequences, 7.5% to 8.5% of them appearing once.

The TCR sequence derives from a female donor with early-stage non-small cell lung cancer. The source was PBMCs, collected at surgery. The chain combines TRBV5-6 with TRBJ2-7, with D tentatively TRBD2 (6 bases). CDR3 in DNA: TGTGCCAGCAGCTTGGGTGTCCGGGAGCTCTACGAGCAGTACTTC. This encodes CASSLGVRELYEQYF.